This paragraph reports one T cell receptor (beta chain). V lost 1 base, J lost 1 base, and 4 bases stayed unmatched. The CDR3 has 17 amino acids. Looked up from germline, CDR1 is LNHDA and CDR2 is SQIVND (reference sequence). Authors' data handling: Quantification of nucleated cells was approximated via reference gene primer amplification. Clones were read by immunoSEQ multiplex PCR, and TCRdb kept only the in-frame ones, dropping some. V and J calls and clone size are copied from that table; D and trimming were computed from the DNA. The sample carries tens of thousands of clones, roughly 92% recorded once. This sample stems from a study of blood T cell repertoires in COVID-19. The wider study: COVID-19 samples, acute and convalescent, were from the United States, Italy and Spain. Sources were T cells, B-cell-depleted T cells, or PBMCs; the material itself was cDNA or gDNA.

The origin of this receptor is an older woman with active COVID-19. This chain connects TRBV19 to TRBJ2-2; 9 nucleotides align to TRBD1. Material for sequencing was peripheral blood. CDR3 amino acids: CASSIGLGQGNTGELFF. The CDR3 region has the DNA TGTGCCAGTAGTATAGGGTTGGGACAGGGGAACACCGGGGAGCTGTTTTTT.